This T cell receptor beta chain was recovered during a study of shared clonotypes between healthy human individuals. General study findings and limits: The researchers took only blood, and tissue repertoires probably look different.

Generated by immunoSEQ multiplex PCR, the TCRdb table keeps only in-frame clones and is missing some. The data show hundreds of thousands of clones, almost 97% seen once. As concerns this clone: Its antigen is unknown.

Germline V gene lookup returns CDR1 SGHTA and CDR2 FQGNSA. Trimming took off 5 bases at V and 8 bases at J, with 27 bases between the two ends. CDR3 length: 17 amino acids. CD45RA+ naive and CD45RA-negative memory subsets were separated from CD4+ cells. This chain links TRBV7-2 with TRBJ1-2; D remains unclear. The sample was naive CD4+ T cells sorted from blood. Noted subset: CD45RA+ positively selected. The sequence came from a woman in her 30s in good health. The CDR3 DNA reads as TGTGCCAGCAGCCCGGACGCGACCGTAGCACGCCGAGGGGGCTACACCTTC. Its translation is CASSPDATVARRGGYTF.